The clone carrying this T cell receptor beta chain was found a few times. The antigen remains unidentified. These data originate in a study of human T cells and chemical hapten exposure. Study-level results: Counts of expanded TCRs (at PT1) showed a positive correlation with patch test score.

Germline lookup yields CDR1 SGHAT and CDR2 FQNNGV. This CDR3 region has 12 residues. The V end was cut by 5 bases, the J end by 12 bases, with 14 bases between. One entry per CDR3 protein results from TCRdb running MiXCR on the RACE reads. The data hold about 350,000 distinct CDR3 sequences, with about 6% observed a single time. Indicated time point: patch test 2, 6 weeks after DPC sensitization. Treatment in this sample: therapeutic diphenylcyclopropenone sensitization with weekly scalp DPC. The material was whole blood, obtained in connection with sensitization to the hapten diphenylcyclopropenone (DPC). The clonotype was recovered from a woman aged 18-29 years with alopecia areata. Some clones in this sample may be carry-over from other donors' samples. The chain joins TRBV11-2 to TRBJ2-1; D gene uncertain. The CDR3 region has the DNA TGTGCCAGCAGCCCCGAAGGCGGCGGGCAGTTCTTC. This codes for CASSPEGGGQFF.